This T cell receptor beta chain was sequenced for a study of CD8 T cells in ankylosing spondylitis. Overall study results and limits: Ankylosing spondylitis blood appeared to carry a characteristic TCR beta motif of roughly 8 highly homologous variants.

The CDR3 has 16 residues. CDR1 and CDR2 (germline): MNHEY, SMNVEV (reference sequence). TCRdb ran MiXCR on the 5' RACE reads and lists one entry per CDR3 protein. The sample carries under 950,000 distinct CDR3 sequences, around 20% recorded once. This clonotype showed up many times. The antigen is unknown. The sequence was collected from a male donor with ankylosing spondylitis. The chain employs TRBV27 and TRBJ2-3; maybe TRBD2 (6 bases). The material sequenced was blood, either unsorted or a sorted T cell fraction (not recorded which). The CDR3 loop is CATAGFGAGRTDTQYF. CDR3 DNA sequence: TGTGCTACAGCGGGTTTTGGGGCAGGGCGGACAGATACGCAGTATTTT.